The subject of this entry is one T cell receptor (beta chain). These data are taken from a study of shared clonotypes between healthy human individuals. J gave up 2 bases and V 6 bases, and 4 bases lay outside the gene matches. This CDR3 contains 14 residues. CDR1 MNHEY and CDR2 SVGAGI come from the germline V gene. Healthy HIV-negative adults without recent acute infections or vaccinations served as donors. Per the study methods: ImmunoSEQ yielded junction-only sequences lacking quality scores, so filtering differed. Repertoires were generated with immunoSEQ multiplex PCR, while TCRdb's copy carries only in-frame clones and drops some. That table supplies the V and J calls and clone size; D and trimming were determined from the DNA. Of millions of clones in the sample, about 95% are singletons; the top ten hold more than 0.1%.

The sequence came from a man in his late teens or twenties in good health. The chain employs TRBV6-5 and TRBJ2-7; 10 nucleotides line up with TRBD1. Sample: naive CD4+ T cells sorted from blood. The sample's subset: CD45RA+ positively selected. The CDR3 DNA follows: TGTGCCAGCAGACGACAGGGGGCTACCTACGAGCAGTACTTC. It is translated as CASRRQGATYEQYF.